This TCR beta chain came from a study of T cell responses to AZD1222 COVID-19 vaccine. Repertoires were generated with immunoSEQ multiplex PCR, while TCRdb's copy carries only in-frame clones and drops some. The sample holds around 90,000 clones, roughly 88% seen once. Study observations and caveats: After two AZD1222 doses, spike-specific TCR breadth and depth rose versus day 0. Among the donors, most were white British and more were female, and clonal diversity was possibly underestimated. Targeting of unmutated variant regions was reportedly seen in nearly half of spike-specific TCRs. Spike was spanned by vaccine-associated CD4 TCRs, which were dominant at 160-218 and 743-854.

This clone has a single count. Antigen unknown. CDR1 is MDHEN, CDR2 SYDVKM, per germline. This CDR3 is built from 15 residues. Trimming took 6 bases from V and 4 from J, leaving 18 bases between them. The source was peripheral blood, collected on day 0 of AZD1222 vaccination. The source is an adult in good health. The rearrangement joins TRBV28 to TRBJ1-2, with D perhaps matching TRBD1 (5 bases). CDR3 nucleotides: TGTGCCAGCAGGGGGCGGGGCGGGGGATCCTATGGCTACACCTTC. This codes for CASRGRGGGSYGYTF.